Below, 24 T cell receptor beta chains from the same sample are listed, as sequenced in a study of shared clonotypes between healthy human individuals. Profiled with immunoSEQ multiplex PCR; TCRdb holds only in-frame clones, not every one. Of roughly 480,000 clones in the sample, roughly 78% were seen once. Material: PBMCs. The receptors originated from a woman in her thirties or forties in good health. Some clones in this sample may be carry-over from other donors' samples.

The chain has TRBV28 and TRBJ2-7; 8 nucleotides line up with TRBD1. Germline loops: CDR1 MDHEN, CDR2 SYDVKM. The CDR3 extends over 15 amino acids. The junction had 13 bases not matched to a gene; V was cut back by 7 bases and J by 5 bases. The CDR3 here is CASTPADRDFHEQYF. CDR3 nucleotide sequence: TGTGCCAGCACCCCGGCGGACAGGGACTTCCACGAGCAGTACTTC. The full variable domain, rest sourced from reference TRBV28 and TRBJ2-7, is DVKVTQSSRYLVKRTGEKVFLECVQDMDHENMFWYRQDPGLGLRLIYFSYDVKMKEKGDIPEGYSVSREKKERFSLILESASTNQTSMYLCASTPADRDFHEQYFGPGTRLTVT.

The chain joins TRBV28 to TRBJ2-5; TRBD1 or TRBD2 may be the D gene (5 bases each). Germline loops: CDR1 MDHEN, CDR2 SYDVKM. The length of the CDR3 is 14 residues. Trimming left V 1 base short and J 3 bases short, with 9 bases between. CDR3 sequence reads: CASSLLGREETQYF. The CDR3 nucleotides are TGTGCCAGCAGTTTATTGGGACGGGAAGAGACCCAGTACTTC.

CDR3 loop: CASSLIQETQYF. CDR3 sequence (DNA): TGTGCCAGCAGTTTGATCCAAGAGACCCAGTACTTC. This chain joins TRBV28 and TRBJ2-5; D not resolved. V shed 3 bases and J shed 1 base, with 3 bases lying between them. The CDR3 length is 12 residues. Per the germline V gene, CDR1 is MDHEN and CDR2 is SYDVKM.

As to this clone: Other DNA sequences in the same sample also yield this CDR3. V usage is TRBV5-1 and J usage is TRBJ2-3; D is uncertain. The CDR3 totals 13 residues. Germline CDR1 reads SGHRS; CDR2 reads YFSETQ. Trimming stripped 0 bases from V and 1 base from J, with 3 bases between. The CDR3 coding sequence is TGCGCCAGCAGCTTGGAGGGCACAGATACGCAGTATTTT. This encodes CASSLEGTDTQYF.

This clone was found once. The V gene is TRBV5-4, the J gene TRBJ2-7, with D perhaps given as TRBD1 or TRBD2 (5 bases each). CDR3 length equals 13 residues. From germline, CDR1 is SGHNT and CDR2 YYREEE (reference sequence). V was pared by 4 bases and J by 6 bases, with 14 bases between. Written as DNA, the CDR3 is TGTGCCAGCAGCCAAGCTGGGGGAACCGAGCAGTACTTC. Translated, it gives CASSQAGGTEQYF.

V usage is TRBV4-3 and J usage is TRBJ1-2; TRBD1 agrees at 10 bases. V shed 2 bases, J shed 4 bases, and the junction held 10 bases outside the gene matches. Germline values: CDR1 LGHNA, CDR2 YSLEER. The CDR3 is 17 amino acids. CDR3 DNA sequence: TGCGCCAGCAGCCAAATCTCCGGGACAGGGGACAGCTATGGCTACACCTTC. It translates to CASSQISGTGDSYGYTF.

J is TRBJ2-1 and V is TRBV7-2; D unresolved. V was clipped by 2 bases and J by 9 bases, with 8 bases between them. In germline, CDR1 is SGHTA, CDR2 FQGNSA. The CDR3 consists of 12 residues. As DNA, the CDR3 is TGTGCCAGCAGCTTACCGGCGGTTGAGCAGTTCTTC. This codes for CASSLPAVEQFF.

This clone has a handful of counts. The chain couples TRBV30 to TRBJ2-2; 11 bases are a match to TRBD2. CDR3 length: 17 residues. V lost 4 bases and J lost 0; bases outside the gene matches: 7. Germline values: CDR1 GTSNPN, CDR2 SVGIG (reference sequence). CDR3 in amino acids: CAWIPLSGRANTGELFF. In DNA, the CDR3 is TGTGCCTGGATACCCCTTAGCGGGAGGGCGAACACCGGGGAGCTGTTTTTT.

In this sample, this clone turned up once. The rearrangement links TRBV6-5 to TRBJ1-3; TRBD1 agrees at 7 bases. After removal of 7 bases from V and 4 bases from J, the junction contained 4 bases not matched to a gene. Germline values: CDR1 MNHEY, CDR2 SVGAGI. The length of the CDR3 is 13 residues. DNA of the CDR3: TGTGCCAGCAATCGGGACAGAGGAAACACCATATATTTT. Encoded protein: CASNRDRGNTIYF.

The rearrangement uses TRBV4-1 and TRBJ2-3; the match to TRBD1 covers 8 bases. The junction had 5 bases not matched to a gene; V was cut back by 1 base and J by 5 bases. The length of the CDR3 is 15 residues. Germline V gene lookup returns CDR1 MGHRA and CDR2 YSYEKL. The CDR3 loop reads CASSQASGGGDTQYF. Here the CDR3 DNA reads TGCGCCAGCAGCCAAGCCTCAGGGGGCGGAGATACGCAGTATTTT.

The table lists this clone with many counts. V is TRBV4-2 and J is TRBJ2-7; D might be TRBD1 (6 bases). V was clipped by 4 bases and J by 3 bases, with 13 bases between them. The CDR3 contains 14 residues. Germline V gene data show CDR1 as LGHNA and CDR2 as YNFKEQ. The CDR3 region has the DNA TGTGCCAGCAGCCCGACAGGTCTGGACTACGAGCAGTACTTC. Translating gives CASSPTGLDYEQYF.

The chain has TRBV2 and TRBJ1-4; D gene ambiguous. The V end lost 2 bases, the J end lost 2 bases, and 9 bases lay between the germline ends. CDR3 size: 15 residues. Germline-derived CDR1 and CDR2 are SNHLY and FYNNEI. The CDR3 region has the DNA TGTGCCAGCAGTGAATTGGGTGGGACTAATGAAAAACTGTTTTTT. Protein sequence: CASSELGGTNEKLFF.

V and J are TRBV5-4 and TRBJ2-7, with a tentative D call TRBD1 (5 bases). CDR3 length: 14 amino acids. V dropped 3 bases and J dropped 4 bases, with 14 bases sitting between them. Germline V CDR1 and CDR2: SGHNT, YYREEE (reference sequence). CDR3 coding DNA: TGTGCCAGCAGCTACCAGGGATTGGGATACGAGCAGTACTTC. Its protein product is CASSYQGLGYEQYF.

V is TRBV7-8 and J is TRBJ2-2; D is possibly TRBD1 (5 bases). The germline gives CDR1 SGHVS, CDR2 FQNEAQ. This CDR3 has 16 residues. V was trimmed by 4 bases and J by 5 bases, leaving 17 bases between them. Here the CDR3 DNA reads TGTGCCAGCAGCTCGGGTGTCAGGGCAGGGACCGGGGAGCTGTTTTTT. This codes for CASSSGVRAGTGELFF.

The chain combines TRBV2 with TRBJ2-1; TRBD1 matches 8 bases. V was clipped by 6 bases and J by 7 bases; unmatched bases: 11. The CDR3 sequence is 15 residues long. The germline V gene has CDR1 SNHLY and CDR2 FYNNEI. The CDR3 DNA sequence: TGTGCCAGCAGGGCCGACAGGGGCAACAGAAATGAGCAGTTCTTC. Encoded protein: CASRADRGNRNEQFF.

The V gene is TRBV2, the J gene TRBJ1-1, with no clear D. CDR3 size: 14 residues. Looked up from germline, CDR1 is SNHLY and CDR2 is FYNNEI. Trimming shortened V by 2 bases and J by 1 base, and 8 bases separated the two germline ends. The CDR3 reads CASSEKQTNTEAFF. CDR3 in DNA: TGTGCCAGCAGTGAAAAACAGACGAACACTGAAGCTTTCTTT. Using reference TRBV2 and TRBJ1-1 for the parts outside the CDR3, the full variable domain is EPEVTQTPSHQVTQMGQEVILRCVPISNHLYFYWYRQILGQKVEFLVSFYNNEISEKSEIFDDQFSVERPDGSNFTLKIRSTKLEDSAMYFCASSEKQTNTEAFFGQGTRLTVV.

J is TRBJ1-3 and V is TRBV6-6; no firm D call. Trimming cost V 7 bases and J 2 bases, with 6 bases left between them. The CDR3 extends over 12 amino acids. Germline V gene data show CDR1 as MNHNY and CDR2 as SVGAGI (reference sequence). The CDR3 DNA sequence: TGTGCCAGCACGGCGGCTGGAAACACCATATATTTT. Encoded protein: CASTAAGNTIYF.

This clone was seen once. This sequence joins TRBV28 and TRBJ2-6; TRBD2 agrees at 7 bases. The V and J ends lost 7 bases and 2 bases, in that order; junction bases with no gene match: 5. Germline CDR1 and CDR2: MDHEN and SYDVKM. The CDR3 has 15 residues. In DNA, the CDR3 is TGTGCCAGCATGGCGGGGGACGCTGGGGCCAACGTCCTGACTTTC. Its protein product is CASMAGDAGANVLTF.

This chain links TRBV9 with TRBJ2-2; 8 nucleotides align to TRBD2. Trimming removed 2 bases from V and 6 bases from J; junction bases left unmatched: 12. The CDR3 spans 17 residues. The germline V gene has CDR1 SGDLS and CDR2 YYNGEE. DNA for the CDR3: TGTGCCAGCAGCGTCCATCGGGCGGGAGGTCTTGCCGGGGAGCTGTTTTTT. This sequence encodes CASSVHRAGGLAGELFF.

V usage is TRBV18 and J usage is TRBJ2-2; D gene ambiguous. The V end was cut by 3 bases, the J end by 9 bases, with 14 bases between. Germline V gene data show CDR1 as KGHSH and CDR2 as LQKENI. This CDR3 contains 14 residues. CDR3 bases: TGTGCCAGCTCACCCAAACAGCATTCCCGGGAGCTGTTTTTT. This codes for CASSPKQHSRELFF.

The table lists this clone with a few counts. The chain recombines TRBV7-8 with TRBJ2-5, with 10 bases that match TRBD2. The V gene's germline CDR1 is SGHVS and CDR2 FQNEAQ. The length of the CDR3 is 17 residues. Unmatched junction bases numbered 10, after V lost 5 bases and J lost 1 base. In nucleotides, the CDR3 is TGTGCCAGCAGCCTACCTGGACTAGCGGCCAGCCAAGAGACCCAGTACTTC. Translation: CASSLPGLAASQETQYF.

CDR3 DNA: TGTGCCAGCAGCCCCGAGGCGGTAGCGAATATGACCTACGAGCAGTACTTC. It translates to CASSPEAVANMTYEQYF. The chain joins TRBV27 to TRBJ2-7; a weak D match, TRBD2 (5 bases). CDR3 size: 17 residues. The V gene lost 6 bases and the J gene lost 2 bases, with 23 bases spanning the gap. Germline V gives CDR1 MNHEY, CDR2 SMNVEV (reference sequence).

The chain carries TRBV6-4 and TRBJ2-3; 7 bases match TRBD1. This CDR3 is built from 17 residues. Germline CDR1 and CDR2: MRHNA and SNTAGT. V was pared by 3 bases and J by 2 bases, with 11 bases of the junction left unmatched. DNA for the CDR3: TGTGCCAGCAGTGAGAAGGGGGCCGCCGGACCCACAGATACGCAGTATTTT. It codes for CASSEKGAAGPTDTQYF.

V is TRBV18 and J is TRBJ2-7; 9 bases are shared with TRBD1. This CDR3 is 16 amino acids long. The germline CDR1 and CDR2 sequences are KGHSH and LQKENI. V dropped 4 bases and J dropped 1; count of bases not matched to a gene: 8. The CDR3 DNA follows: TGTGCCAGCTCACTTCCCGGGACAGGGAATTCCTACGAGCAGTACTTC. Translated: CASSLPGTGNSYEQYF.